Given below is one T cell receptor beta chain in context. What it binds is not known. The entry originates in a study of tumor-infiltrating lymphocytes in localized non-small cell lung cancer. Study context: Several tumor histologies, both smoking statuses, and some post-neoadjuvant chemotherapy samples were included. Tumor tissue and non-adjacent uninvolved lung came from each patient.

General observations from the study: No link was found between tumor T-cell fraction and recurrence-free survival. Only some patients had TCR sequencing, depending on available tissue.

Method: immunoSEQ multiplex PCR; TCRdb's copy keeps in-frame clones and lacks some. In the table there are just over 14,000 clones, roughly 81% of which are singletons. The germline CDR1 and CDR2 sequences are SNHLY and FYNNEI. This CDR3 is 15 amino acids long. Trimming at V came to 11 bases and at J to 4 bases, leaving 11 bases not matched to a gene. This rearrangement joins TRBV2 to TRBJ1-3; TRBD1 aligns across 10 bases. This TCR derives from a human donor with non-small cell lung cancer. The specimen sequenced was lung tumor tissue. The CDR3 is CAGAGTGERGNTIYF. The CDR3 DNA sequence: TGTGCCGGGGCCGGGACAGGGGAGAGAGGAAACACCATATATTTT.